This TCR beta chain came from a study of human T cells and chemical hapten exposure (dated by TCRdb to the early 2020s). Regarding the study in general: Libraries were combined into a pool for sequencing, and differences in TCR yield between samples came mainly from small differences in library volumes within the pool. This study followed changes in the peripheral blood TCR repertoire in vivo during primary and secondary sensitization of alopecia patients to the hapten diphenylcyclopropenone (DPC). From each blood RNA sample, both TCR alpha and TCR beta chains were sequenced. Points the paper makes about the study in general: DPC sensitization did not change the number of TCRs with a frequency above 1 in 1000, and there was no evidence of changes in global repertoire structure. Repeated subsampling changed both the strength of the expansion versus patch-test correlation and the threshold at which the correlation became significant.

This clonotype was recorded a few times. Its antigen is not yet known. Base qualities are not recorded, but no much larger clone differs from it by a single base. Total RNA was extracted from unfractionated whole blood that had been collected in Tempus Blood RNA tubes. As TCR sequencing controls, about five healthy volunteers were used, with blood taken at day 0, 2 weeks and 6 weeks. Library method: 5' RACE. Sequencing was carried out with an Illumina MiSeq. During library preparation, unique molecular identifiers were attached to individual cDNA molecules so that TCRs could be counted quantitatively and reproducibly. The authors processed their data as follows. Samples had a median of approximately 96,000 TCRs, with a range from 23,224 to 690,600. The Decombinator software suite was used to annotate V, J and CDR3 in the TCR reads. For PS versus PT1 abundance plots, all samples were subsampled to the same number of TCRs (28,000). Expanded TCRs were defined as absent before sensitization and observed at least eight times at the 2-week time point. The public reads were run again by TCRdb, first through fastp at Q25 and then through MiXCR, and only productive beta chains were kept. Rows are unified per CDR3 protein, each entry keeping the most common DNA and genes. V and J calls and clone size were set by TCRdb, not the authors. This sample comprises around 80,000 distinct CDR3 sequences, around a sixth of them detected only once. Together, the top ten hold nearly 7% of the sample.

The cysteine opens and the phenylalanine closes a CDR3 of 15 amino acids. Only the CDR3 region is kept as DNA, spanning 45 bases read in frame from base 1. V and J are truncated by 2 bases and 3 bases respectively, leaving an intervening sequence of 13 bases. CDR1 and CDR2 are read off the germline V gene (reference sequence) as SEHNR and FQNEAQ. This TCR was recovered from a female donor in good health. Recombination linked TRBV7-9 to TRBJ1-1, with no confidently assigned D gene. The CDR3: CASSLSRTLYTEAFF. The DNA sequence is TGTGCCAGCAGCTTAAGTCGTACTCTCTACACTGAAGCTTTCTTT.